This TCR beta chain is from a study of blood T cell repertoires in COVID-19. CDR1 is LNHDA and CDR2 is SQIVND in the germline V gene (reference sequence). The CDR3 covers 20 residues. Trimming left V 0 bases short and J 3 bases short, with 27 bases between. How the authors handled the data: Estimation of nucleated cell counts relied on the amplification of reference gene primers. This table comes from immunoSEQ multiplex PCR, and its TCRdb copy is limited to in-frame clones, with some not included. V, J and clone size are taken as reported in that table, and D and trimming were inferred from the DNA itself. The table includes approximately 300,000 clones, approximately 87% detected once. This clone was seen just once.

The sequencing input was peripheral blood. This receptor was identified in a woman aged 50 to 60 with active or convalescent COVID-19. The gene calls are TRBV19 and TRBJ2-7; a weak D match, TRBD1 (6 bases). In nucleotides, the CDR3 is TGTGCCAGTAGTATAGATCCTCGGGACACAAGACCTCCTAGACTCTACGAGCAGTACTTC. The encoded protein is CASSIDPRDTRPPRLYEQYF.